Presented here are 17 T cell receptor beta chains from one specimen sequenced in a study of cytomegalovirus exposure and HLA in healthy donors. Both 60 Vbeta primers and 13 Jbeta primers went into the PCR. Assay used: immunoSEQ multiplex PCR; TCRdb lists only in-frame clones, some missing. The sample has roughly 150,000 clones, around 77% seen once. The sample comprised PBMCs. The receptors come from a man aged 40-50 years in good health and CMV-seronegative.

The V call is TRBV9, the J call TRBJ1-3; maybe TRBD1 (6 bases). The CDR3 has 17 residues. The ends were cut back, 4 bases at V and 4 bases at J, with 21 bases in the middle. CDR1 and CDR2 (germline): SGDLS, YYNGEE. The CDR3 DNA reads as TGTGCCAGCAGCCTAGGGCTCAGGGGTGAGACCGGAAACACCATATATTTT. Translated, it gives CASSLGLRGETGNTIYF.

This clone was seen only once. The rearrangement links TRBV7-9 to TRBJ2-7; 10 positions match TRBD1. The junction had 5 bases not matched to a gene; V was cut back by 4 bases and J by 2 bases. Germline lookup yields CDR1 SEHNR and CDR2 FQNEAQ (reference sequence). The CDR3 covers 15 residues. In DNA, the CDR3 is TGTGCCAGCAGCTCCGGGACAGGGGTACCCTACGAGCAGTACTTC. Protein: CASSSGTGVPYEQYF. Full variable domain (missing parts from reference TRBV7-9 and TRBJ2-7): DTGVSQNPRHKITKRGQNVTFRCDPISEHNRLYWYRQTLGQGPEFLTYFQNEAQLEKSRLLSDRFSAERPKGSFSTLEIQRTEQGDSAMYLCASSSGTGVPYEQYFGPGTRLTVT.

The chain uses TRBV10-3 and TRBJ2-7; D may be TRBD1 (6 bases). Per the germline V gene, CDR1 is ENHRY and CDR2 is SYGVKD. There are 16 residues in the CDR3. V was clipped by 1 base and J by 6 bases, with 19 bases between them. CDR3 region: CAISEWLGQGSVEQYF. DNA for the CDR3: TGTGCCATCAGTGAGTGGTTAGGGCAGGGGTCGGTCGAGCAGTACTTC.

This clone was seen more than once but under ten times. The V call is TRBV9, the J call TRBJ2-3, with a possible D match to TRBD1 (6 bases). The germline V and J ends were trimmed by 0 bases and 4 bases, with 12 bases remaining between them. This CDR3 has 15 amino acids. CDR1 and CDR2 from the germline V gene are SGDLS and YYNGEE. The CDR3 DNA is TGTGCCAGCAGCGTAGGGGGGCACCTTGCAGATACGCAGTATTTT. This sequence encodes CASSVGGHLADTQYF.

The gene calls are TRBV19 and TRBJ2-4; weak D call: TRBD2 (5 bases). This CDR3 spans 17 amino acids. Germline V gives CDR1 LNHDA, CDR2 SQIVND (reference sequence). The V and J ends lost 0 bases and 1 base respectively, with 13 bases between them. Here the CDR3 reads CASSIEATWEAKNIQYF. In DNA form, the CDR3 reads TGTGCCAGTAGTATAGAGGCCACATGGGAGGCCAAAAACATTCAGTACTTC. Looking up the rest from reference TRBV19 and TRBJ2-4 gives the full variable domain: DGGITQSPKYLFRKEGQNVTLSCEQNLNHDAMYWYRQDPGQGLRLIYYSQIVNDFQKGDIAEGYSVSREKKESFPLTVTSAQKNPTAFYLCASSIEATWEAKNIQYFGAGTRLSVL.

The chain couples TRBV6-1 to TRBJ2-7, with D possibly being TRBD1 (6 bases). The CDR3 extends over 14 amino acids. With 1 base removed from V and 2 bases from J, the gap between germline ends came to 9 bases. Germline CDR1 is MNHNS and CDR2 is SASEGT. The CDR3 nucleotides are TGTGCCAGCAGTGAAGGATGGACAGCCTACGAGCAGTACGTC. Translation gives CASSEGWTAYEQYV.

This sequence joins TRBV18 and TRBJ2-7; TRBD1 matches 9 bases. V lost 4 bases and J lost 6; bases outside the gene matches: 7. Per the germline V gene, CDR1 is KGHSH and CDR2 is LQKENI. The CDR3 length is 14 residues. DNA of the CDR3: TGTGCCAGCTCACGGGGACAGGGTATTTCCGAGCAGTACTTC. Translation gives CASSRGQGISEQYF.

This chain joins TRBV5-6 and TRBJ2-3, with D tentatively TRBD2 (6 bases). This CDR3 spans 15 amino acids. The germline gives CDR1 SGHDT, CDR2 YYEEEE. V was trimmed by 1 base and J by 4 bases, leaving 13 bases between them. CDR3 protein: CASSLFQGGADTQYF. The CDR3 coding sequence is TGTGCCAGCAGCTTGTTTCAGGGCGGGGCAGATACGCAGTATTTT.

This clone has only one observation. V and J are TRBV6-5 and TRBJ1-1; TRBD1 might be the D (5 bases). The V end lost 4 bases, the J end lost 1 base, and 10 bases lay between the germline ends. Germline lookup yields CDR1 MNHEY and CDR2 SVGAGI. The CDR3 consists of 14 residues. CDR3 coding DNA: TGTGCCAGCAGTTGGGGCGGAAGGAACACTGAAGCTTTCTTT. Its protein is CASSWGGRNTEAFF.

A few counts support this clone. This rearrangement joins TRBV7-2 to TRBJ2-3, with 10 bases aligning to TRBD2. The CDR3 sequence is 18 residues long. V lost 2 bases to trimming and J lost 0 bases; unmatched junction nucleotides: 8. CDR1 and CDR2 from the germline V gene are SGHTA and FQGNSA. This chain's CDR3 is CASSLKWASGRSTDTQYF. The CDR3 nucleotides are TGTGCCAGCAGCTTAAAGTGGGCTAGCGGGAGAAGCACAGATACGCAGTATTTT.

The J gene is TRBJ2-3, the V gene TRBV19; D remains unclear. Germline V gene sequence: CDR1 LNHDA, CDR2 SQIVND (reference sequence). The CDR3 has 15 residues. V lost 0 bases, J lost 6 bases, and 13 bases lay in between. The DNA for the CDR3 is TGTGCCAGTAGTATAGAGATTGCCGAGGTCGATACGCAGTATTTT. This translates into CASSIEIAEVDTQYF.

The chain employs TRBV7-8 and TRBJ1-2; 7 bases fit TRBD1. The CDR3 length is 15 residues. Looked up from germline, CDR1 is SGHVS and CDR2 is FQNEAQ. V shed 2 bases, J shed 2 bases, and the junction held 5 bases outside the gene matches. CDR3 sequence (DNA): TGTGCCAGCAGCTTAAAGACAGGGAACAACTATGGCTACACCTTC. This sequence encodes CASSLKTGNNYGYTF.

The chain uses TRBV27 and TRBJ1-1; tentatively, D is TRBD1 (5 bases). Germline V lookup: CDR1 MNHEY, CDR2 SMNVEV (reference sequence). V shed 3 bases and J shed 0 bases, with 11 bases lying between them. The CDR3 spans 15 residues. CDR3 in amino acids: CASSFLGLMNTEAFF. As DNA, the CDR3 is TGTGCCAGCAGTTTCCTGGGACTGATGAACACTGAAGCTTTCTTT.

V is TRBV19 and J is TRBJ1-2; D is uncertain. This CDR3 comprises 12 residues. The V gene's germline CDR1 is LNHDA and CDR2 SQIVND (reference sequence). Deletions cut 5 bases from V and 7 bases from J, with 11 bases between. DNA of the CDR3: TGTGCCAGTAGTCCTGACTTATTTGGCTACACCTTC. It is translated as CASSPDLFGYTF. Complete variable domain (other parts from reference TRBV19 and TRBJ1-2): DGGITQSPKYLFRKEGQNVTLSCEQNLNHDAMYWYRQDPGQGLRLIYYSQIVNDFQKGDIAEGYSVSREKKESFPLTVTSAQKNPTAFYLCASSPDLFGYTFGSGTRLTVV.

The chain recombines TRBV7-9 with TRBJ1-4; 10 nucleotides line up with TRBD1. The CDR3 is 14 residues long. Germline values: CDR1 SEHNR, CDR2 FQNEAQ (reference sequence). With 5 bases clipped from V and 8 bases from J, the junction kept 5 bases outside the gene matches. CDR3 in DNA: TGTGCCAGCAGCCTGGGACAGGGGTTCGAAAAACTGTTTTTT. Translation gives CASSLGQGFEKLFF.

The chain employs TRBV5-1 and TRBJ1-5; D is uncertain. The CDR3 totals 15 residues. Per the germline V gene, CDR1 is SGHRS and CDR2 is YFSETQ. Deletions cut 9 bases from V and 4 bases from J, with 20 bases between. CDR3 residues: CATREEGSLNQPQHF. The CDR3 DNA reads as TGCGCCACCCGGGAGGAAGGTAGCTTAAATCAGCCCCAGCATTTT.

This clone appeared a few times. This rearrangement joins TRBV5-6 to TRBJ1-2; possibly TRBD1 for D (6 bases). The CDR3 runs to 13 residues. V lost 4 bases, J lost 6 bases, and 13 bases lay in between. Germline lookup yields CDR1 SGHDT and CDR2 YYEEEE. Written as DNA, the CDR3 is TGTGCCAGCAGCCAGACAGGTATCCATGGCTACACCTTC. Protein sequence: CASSQTGIHGYTF.